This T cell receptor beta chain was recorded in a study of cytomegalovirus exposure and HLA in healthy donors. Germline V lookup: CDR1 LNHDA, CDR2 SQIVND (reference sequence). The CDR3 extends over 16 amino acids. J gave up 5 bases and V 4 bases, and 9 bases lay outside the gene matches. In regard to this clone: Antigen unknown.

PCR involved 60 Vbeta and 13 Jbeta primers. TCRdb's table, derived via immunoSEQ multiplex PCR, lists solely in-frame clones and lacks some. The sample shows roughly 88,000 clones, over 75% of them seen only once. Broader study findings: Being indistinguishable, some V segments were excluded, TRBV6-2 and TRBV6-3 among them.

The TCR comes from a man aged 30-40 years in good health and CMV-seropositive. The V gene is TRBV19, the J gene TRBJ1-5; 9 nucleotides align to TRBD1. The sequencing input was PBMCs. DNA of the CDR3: TGTGCCAGTAGTACCCGGGGGGGACAGGGTTATCAGCCCCAGCATTTT. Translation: CASSTRGGQGYQPQHF.